This T cell receptor (beta chain) was identified during a study of STAT5B mutations in CD4+ large granular lymphocyte leukemia (dated 2022 in TCRdb). Notes on the research overall: Among healthy controls, the CDR3 'QG' motif was associated with a particular HLA allele. The study compared the TCRbeta repertoires of patients with CD4+ T-cell large granular lymphocyte leukemia against those of healthy blood donors. The purity of purified fractions was confirmed by flow cytometry on FACSCanto II or FACSVerse to exceed 95% among lymphocytes. The study at large found these results: The data were not HLA-matched, and the relatively small sample size could explain the higher clonality seen in CD4+ compared with CD8+ T-LGLL. Greater clonality appeared to be present in CD4-sorted patient repertoires than in healthy CD4+ repertoires, and the difference was retained after the putative leukemic clones were removed. Main leukemic clonotypes were private to each patient, although roughly 25% appeared at low frequency in other patients' non-leukemic repertoires. Enrichment of TRBV06-family usage was observed among the top patient clones (8/27) relative to healthy controls (2/35).

Points on this clone: The antigen it recognizes is unknown. No base-level quality is on record; no much larger clone is a single base apart.

Buffy coats from roughly 40 blood donors, supplied by the Finnish Red Cross blood service, were used as healthy controls. All TCR-sequenced material derived from peripheral blood: patient blood samples and healthy donor buffy coats. Peripheral blood mononuclear cells were isolated by Ficoll-Hypaque gradient centrifugation. Magnetic purification was used to isolate CD4+ cells from the buffy coats of the healthy controls. The Gentra Puregene Cell and Tissue kit was used to extract genomic DNA, and a Qubit 2.0 fluorometer was used to measure the amount of genomic DNA. V loses 6 bases, J loses 0 bases, and the germline ends lie 12 bases apart. CDR3 length: 15 amino acids, cysteine to phenylalanine. Kept here is only the CDR3 DNA, which spans 45 bases and is read in frame from base 1. CDR1 and CDR2 are read off the germline V gene (reference sequence) as MNHEY and SMNVEV. TCRbeta rearrangements were sequenced from genomic DNA using the immunoSEQ assay at survey resolution. The study's processing was this. A lowest detectable productive clonotype frequency of 2.59 x 10-5 was observed in the TCR sequencing data. Only productive TCRbeta rearrangements, defined as complete and in-frame sequences, were included in the analyses. Sample clonality was computed as Simpson clonality in the immunoSEQ Analyzer version 3.0. Clones were categorized by frequency as very rare, small, medium, large (1-20%) or hyperexpanded (>20%). Generation probabilities were estimated with OLGA 1.2.3, V-gene circos plots were generated with VDJtools, specificities were searched for in VDJdb, and CDR3 motifs were identified with GLIPH. Drawn from immuneACCESS, this table holds only the in-frame rearrangements with V and J called that TCRdb kept. Clones are partly lost; checked studies trace under half to an unresolved V gene and leave the rest unexplained. V, J and clone size were drawn from that table, and D and trimming were deduced from the DNA. Counted in this sample were under 40,000 clones; roughly 70% of them appeared once. The top ten constitute approximately 0.43% of the sample.

The clonotype was recovered from a human donor in good health. The specimen sequenced was CD4+ T cells from blood buffy coats. The chain is assembled from TRBV27 and TRBJ1-3; the D gene cannot be resolved reliably. The sequence in DNA is TGTGCCAGCAGCTCGGGATTGAGCTCTGGAAACACCATATATTTT. This encodes CASSSGLSSGNTIYF.